This is a list of T cell receptor beta chains from one sample in a study of T cells in Graves' hyperthyroidism and ophthalmopathy. Using its own MiXCR run on the multiplex PCR reads, TCRdb lists one record per CDR3 protein. The sample consists of about 290,000 distinct CDR3 sequences, approximately 14% of them appearing once. The sequenced material came from blood. The receptor set was obtained from a middle-aged woman with Graves' hyperthyroidism. Each CDR3 is given with its conserved first and last residue. Fields, in order: D gene, clone size, V gene, CDR3 length, J gene, CDR3 DNA, CDR3 protein. The D gene is left open where the match is weak. Where a row states a size, it is once, few, many or the class of an expanded clone; other rows omit it.

D: TRBD1; size: few; V: TRBV4-1; length: 16; J: TRBJ2-3; DNA: TGCGCCAGCAGCCAAGGACAGGGGCCTAGCACAGATACGCAGTATTTT; CDR3: CASSQGQGPSTDTQYF
D: NA; size: many; V: TRBV27; length: 15; J: TRBJ1-2; DNA: TGTGCCAGCAGTTGGGCAGGCGGCATTAACTATGGCTACACCTTC; CDR3: CASSWAGGINYGYTF
D: NA; size: many; V: TRBV6-1; length: 16; J: TRBJ1-1; DNA: TGTGCCAGCAGTTCCCCCCGGGGGCGCAGGAACACTGAAGCTTTCTTT; CDR3: CASSSPRGRRNTEAFF
D: NA; size: NA; V: TRBV7-9; length: 14; J: TRBJ1-4; DNA: TGTGCCAGCACCCCTGGGGGGCAGAATGAAAAACTGTTTTTT; CDR3: CASTPGGQNEKLFF
D: TRBD1; size: many; V: TRBV12-3/TRBV12-4; length: 17; J: TRBJ1-1; DNA: TGTGCCAGCAGTTTAGGGACAGGGGGCGCGGGGAACACTGAAGCTTTCTTT; CDR3: CASSLGTGGAGNTEAFF
D: NA; size: many; V: TRBV10-3; length: 13; J: TRBJ2-7; DNA: TGTGCCATCAGTGCCGGCGAGACCTACGAGCAGTACTTC; CDR3: CAISAGETYEQYF
D: NA; size: many; V: TRBV18; length: 14; J: TRBJ2-3; DNA: TGTGCCAGCTCACCCCCCGCAGTCACAGATACGCAGTATTTT; CDR3: CASSPPAVTDTQYF
D: NA; size: many; V: TRBV29-1; length: 14; J: TRBJ2-2; DNA: TGCAGCGTTGTATTTCCGAGGGGGTCCGGGGAGCTGTTTTTT; CDR3: CSVVFPRGSGELFF
D: TRBD1; size: many; V: TRBV6-8; length: 19; J: TRBJ2-7; DNA: TGTGCCAGCAGTTACCGACTAAAACTCGCCGACAGGGAAACCTACGAGCAGTACTTC; CDR3: CASSYRLKLADRETYEQYF
D: NA; size: many; V: TRBV3-1; length: 14; J: TRBJ2-7; DNA: TGTGCCAGCAGCCCCCCTTGGACGGCCTACGAGCAGTACTTC; CDR3: CASSPPWTAYEQYF
D: NA; size: many; V: TRBV2; length: 15; J: TRBJ1-5; DNA: TGTGCCAGCAGTGGCATGCTGGGACCTGGACAGCCCCAGCATTTT; CDR3: CASSGMLGPGQPQHF
D: TRBD1; size: many; V: TRBV20-1; length: 13; J: TRBJ1-2; DNA: TGCAGTGCGGGAGACAGGGAGGCGTATGGCTACACCTTC; CDR3: CSAGDREAYGYTF
D: TRBD2; size: NA; V: TRBV4-2; length: 16; J: TRBJ2-7; DNA: TGTGCCAGCAGCCAAAACCCGTATAGCGGGATCTACGAGCAGTACTTC; CDR3: CASSQNPYSGIYEQYF
D: NA; size: NA; V: TRBV18; length: 16; J: TRBJ2-1; DNA: TGTGCCAGCTCATTACCCCAGGGGAGCACCTACAATGAGCAGTTCTTC; CDR3: CASSLPQGSTYNEQFF
D: TRBD2; size: many; V: TRBV12-3/TRBV12-4; length: 17; J: TRBJ2-1; DNA: TGTGCCAGCAGTTTTAGCTGGGCTAGCGGGAGGGTGAGTGAGCAGTTCTTC; CDR3: CASSFSWASGRVSEQFF
D: TRBD2; size: few; V: TRBV4-1; length: 15; J: TRBJ2-1; DNA: TGCGCCAGCAGCCAAGGACTAGCGTTAACAAATGAGCAGTTCTTC; CDR3: CASSQGLALTNEQFF
D: TRBD2; size: many; V: TRBV2; length: 14; J: TRBJ2-1; DNA: TGTGCCAGCAGTGGGACTAGCTCCTACAATGAGCAGTTCTTC; CDR3: CASSGTSSYNEQFF
D: TRBD2; size: many; V: TRBV2; length: 15; J: TRBJ2-1; DNA: TGTGCCAGCAGTAGGGGACTAGCGGAGTACAATGAGCAGTTCTTC; CDR3: CASSRGLAEYNEQFF
D: TRBD2; size: many; V: TRBV28; length: 16; J: TRBJ2-5; DNA: TGTGCCAGCAGTTCTCCCCGACTAGCGGGGCAAGAGACCCAGTACTTC; CDR3: CASSSPRLAGQETQYF
D: NA; size: many; V: TRBV27; length: 16; J: TRBJ1-2; DNA: TGTGCCAGCAGTTTCTCCTTAACATCACAGAACTATGGCTACACCTTC; CDR3: CASSFSLTSQNYGYTF
D: NA; size: many; V: TRBV20-1; length: 16; J: TRBJ1-1; DNA: TGCAGTGCTAGAGATGTCGTTGGGGGACCAAAAACTGAAGCTTTCTTT; CDR3: CSARDVVGGPKTEAFF
D: NA; size: many; V: TRBV5-5; length: 12; J: TRBJ2-5; DNA: TGTGCCAGCAGCTTGCAAGGTTCGGACCAGTACTTC; CDR3: CASSLQGSDQYF
D: NA; size: many; V: TRBV5-1; length: 17; J: TRBJ2-3; DNA: TGCGCCAGCAGCCTAGATGGGAGCGTTACCAGCACAGATACGCAGTATTTT; CDR3: CASSLDGSVTSTDTQYF
D: TRBD2; size: NA; V: TRBV7-9; length: 13; J: TRBJ2-5; DNA: TGTGCCAGCAGCTTAACACTAGCGGAGGCCCAGTACTTC; CDR3: CASSLTLAEAQYF
D: NA; size: many; V: TRBV27; length: 15; J: TRBJ2-6; DNA: TGTGCCAGCAGTCCAAGGGGGGCCGGGGCCAACGTCCTGACTTTC; CDR3: CASSPRGAGANVLTF
D: NA; size: many; V: TRBV11-2; length: 14; J: TRBJ2-1; DNA: TGTGCCAGCAGCCCCCGCGAGCTTTACAATGAGCAGTTCTTC; CDR3: CASSPRELYNEQFF
D: NA; size: many; V: TRBV6-1; length: 12; J: TRBJ2-7; DNA: TGTGCCAGCAGTCCATCCGACTACGAGCAGTACTTC; CDR3: CASSPSDYEQYF
D: TRBD2; size: few; V: TRBV7-9; length: 15; J: TRBJ2-1; DNA: TGTGCCAGCAGCTACGGACTAGCGGGAATAAATGAGCAGTTCTTC; CDR3: CASSYGLAGINEQFF